One sample yielded the 30 T cell receptor beta chains listed below, sequenced in a study of PD-L1 blockade in urothelial cancer. The sample's time point: pretreatment peripheral blood. Clones were read by immunoSEQ multiplex PCR, and TCRdb kept only the in-frame ones, dropping some. The data hold around 100,000 clones, with around 87% observed a single time. The sequencing here drew on PBMCs, taken around atezolizumab (anti-PD-L1) treatment. The receptors here all came from a man in his fifties or sixties with urothelial cancer.

The CDR3 region is CASSPPSLDRWTEAFF. The DNA for the CDR3 is TGTGCCAGCTCACCACCGAGCTTGGACAGGTGGACTGAAGCTTTCTTT. The chain has TRBV18 and TRBJ1-1; 7 positions match TRBD1. The J segment lost 5 bases and the V segment lost 0 bases, leaving 9 bases of the junction unmatched. CDR1 and CDR2 (germline): KGHSH, LQKENI. This CDR3 contains 16 residues.

CDR3 amino acids: CASSSQGKNTEAFF. CDR3 sequence (DNA): TGTGCCAGCAGCTCCCAGGGAAAGAACACTGAAGCTTTCTTT. V gene TRBV5-4 combines with J gene TRBJ1-1; D perhaps matches TRBD1 (5 bases). V lost 3 bases to trimming and J lost 1 base, with 10 bases between them. The CDR3 totals 14 residues. CDR1 and CDR2 from the germline V gene are SGHNT and YYREEE (reference sequence).

The DNA for the CDR3 is TGCGCCAGCAGCCAAGACAGGGGGCGTGAAAAACTGTTTTTT. Translation gives CASSQDRGREKLFF. The genes are TRBV4-1 and TRBJ1-4; 8 bases align to TRBD1. This CDR3 has 14 amino acids. Germline V lookup: CDR1 MGHRA, CDR2 YSYEKL. J gave up 7 bases and V 0 bases, and 1 base lay outside the gene matches.

The rearrangement uses TRBV6-5 and TRBJ1-6; D is unclear. V shed 2 bases and J shed 3 bases, with 8 bases lying between them. Germline V lookup: CDR1 MNHEY, CDR2 SVGAGI. The CDR3 runs to 15 residues. The CDR3 DNA sequence: TGTGCCAGCAGTTACGACGGCGGCTATAATTCACCCCTCCACTTT. This gives the protein CASSYDGGYNSPLHF.

This sequence joins TRBV11-2 and TRBJ2-7, with TRBD2 matching 9 bases. The V segment lost 5 bases and the J segment 0 bases; nucleotides outside the gene matches: 5. The CDR3 totals 15 residues. CDR1 and CDR2 (germline): SGHAT, FQNNGV. DNA for the CDR3: TGTGCCAGCAGCCCGGTAGCGGGGGCCTCCTACGAGCAGTACTTC. The encoded protein is CASSPVAGASYEQYF. The whole variable domain, remainder taken from reference TRBV11-2 and TRBJ2-7, is EAGVAQSPRYKIIEKRQSVAFWCNPISGHATLYWYQQILGQGPKLLIQFQNNGVVDDSQLPKDRFSAERLKGVDSTLKIQPAKLEDSAVYLCASSPVAGASYEQYFGPGTRLTVT.

The chain has TRBV4-3 and TRBJ2-3, with D tentatively TRBD2 (5 bases). From germline, CDR1 is LGHNA and CDR2 YSLEER. Trimming shortened V by 2 bases and J by 2 bases, and 11 bases separated the two germline ends. CDR3 size: 15 residues. CDR3 sequence: CASSQTTRNTDTQYF. The CDR3 coding sequence is TGCGCCAGCAGCCAAACCACTAGAAACACAGATACGCAGTATTTT.

This sequence joins TRBV6-5 and TRBJ2-1, with TRBD2 matching 11 bases. The CDR3 contains 14 residues. V lost 7 bases and J lost 10; bases outside the gene matches: 9. Germline values: CDR1 MNHEY, CDR2 SVGAGI. The CDR3 loop reads CASTSGLAVSEQFF. The CDR3 DNA sequence: TGTGCCAGCACCTCGGGACTAGCGGTATCGGAGCAGTTCTTC.

This rearrangement joins TRBV5-1 to TRBJ1-1; no firm D call. Trimming took off 3 bases at V and 1 base at J, with 19 bases between the two ends. Germline-derived CDR1 and CDR2 are SGHRS and YFSETQ. The CDR3 extends over 17 amino acids. CDR3 sequence: CASSSHPWLEGNTEAFF. CDR3 DNA sequence: TGCGCCAGCAGCTCCCACCCATGGCTGGAGGGGAACACTGAAGCTTTCTTT.

The chain has TRBV10-3 and TRBJ1-1, with 8 positions matching TRBD1. Trimming took 2 bases from V and 7 from J; bases not matched to a gene: 3. CDR3 size: 13 residues. CDR1 is ENHRY and CDR2 is SYGVKD in the germline V gene. Written as DNA, the CDR3 is TGTGCCATCAGTGAGGGACAGGGAGGTGAAGCTTTCTTT. It codes for CAISEGQGGEAFF.

The chain employs TRBV2 and TRBJ1-2, with no clear D. The CDR3 sequence is 10 residues long. Trimming shortened V by 6 bases and J by 8 bases, and 7 bases separated the two germline ends. Germline values: CDR1 SNHLY, CDR2 FYNNEI. This CDR3 is CASSEEGYTF. The DNA of the CDR3 is TGTGCCAGCAGCGAGGAGGGCTACACCTTC.

The J gene is TRBJ2-6, the V gene TRBV7-9; 10 positions agree with TRBD1. This CDR3 is 18 amino acids long. CDR1 SEHNR and CDR2 FQNEAQ come from the germline V gene (reference sequence). Losses at the gene ends were 5 bases for V and 1 base for J; bases not matched to a gene: 8. The CDR3 nucleotides read TGTGCCAGCAGCCCAACCGGGACAGGGGTATCTGGGGCCAACGTCCTGACTTTC. Translating it yields CASSPTGTGVSGANVLTF.

V usage is TRBV14 and J usage is TRBJ2-3; TRBD1 aligns across 8 bases. This CDR3 is 16 amino acids long. The V gene's germline CDR1 is SGHDN and CDR2 FVKESK. J lost 4 bases, V lost 0 bases, and 6 bases had no gene match. CDR3 loop: CASSQDAGGLSDTQYF. CDR3 nucleotides: TGTGCCAGCAGCCAAGACGCAGGGGGCCTGTCAGATACGCAGTATTTT. Combining the CDR3 with reference TRBV14 and TRBJ2-3 gives the whole variable domain EAGVTQFPSHSVIEKGQTVTLRCDPISGHDNLYWYRRVMGKEIKFLLHFVKESKQDESGMPNNRFLAERTGGTYSTLKVQPAELEDSGVYFCASSQDAGGLSDTQYFGPGTRLTVL.

The J gene is TRBJ1-2, the V gene TRBV7-6; 9 bases agree with TRBD1. The V segment lost 3 bases and the J segment 6 bases; nucleotides outside the gene matches: 11. From germline, CDR1 is SGHVS and CDR2 FNYEAQ. The length of the CDR3 is 16 residues. The CDR3 nucleotides read TGTGCCAGCAGCTTGGTTTCCGGGACAGGGATAGATGGCTACACCTTC. Protein product: CASSLVSGTGIDGYTF.

The CDR3 DNA follows: TGTGCCAGCAGCGCACAGTTGAGCTCCTACAATGAGCAGTTCTTC. This gives the protein CASSAQLSSYNEQFF. V and J are TRBV7-9 and TRBJ2-1; D gene unclear. The CDR3 spans 15 residues. Germline CDR1 reads SEHNR; CDR2 reads FQNEAQ (reference sequence). The V end was cut by 5 bases, the J end by 0 bases, with 11 bases between.

The table lists this clone with a few counts. This rearrangement joins TRBV5-6 to TRBJ1-2; D is unresolved. Trimming left V 4 bases short and J 4 bases short, with 5 bases between. Germline CDR1 is SGHDT and CDR2 is YYEEEE. The CDR3 sequence is 11 residues long. The CDR3 DNA reads as TGTGCCAGCAGCGCTATCTATGGCTACACCTTC. This codes for CASSAIYGYTF. The full variable domain, completed using reference TRBV5-6 and TRBJ1-2, is DAGVTQSPTHLIKTRGQQVTLRCSPKSGHDTVSWYQQALGQGPQFIFQYYEEEERQRGNFPDRFSGHQFPNYSSELNVNALLLGDSALYLCASSAIYGYTFGSGTRLTVV.

The chain joins TRBV7-6 to TRBJ2-6; D gene unclear. This CDR3 contains 18 residues. Germline V gene sequence: CDR1 SGHVS, CDR2 FNYEAQ. With 1 base removed from V and 0 bases from J, the gap between germline ends came to 13 bases. The CDR3 sequence: CASSLGASGSSGANVLTF. CDR3 coding DNA: TGTGCCAGCAGCTTAGGTGCGTCAGGCAGCTCTGGGGCCAACGTCCTGACTTTC.

The V and J genes are TRBV28 and TRBJ1-3; D not resolved. Trimming stripped 5 bases from V and 4 bases from J, with 15 bases between. Germline V CDR1 and CDR2: MDHEN, SYDVKM. The length of the CDR3 is 15 residues. The CDR3 DNA follows: TGTGCCAGCAGTCCCGCAGCGGCGGGGGGAAACACCATATATTTT. This gives the protein CASSPAAAGGNTIYF.

This clone was picked up one time. The chain employs TRBV5-4 and TRBJ1-4, with 11 bases lining up with TRBD1. Trimming cost V 3 bases and J 0 bases; bases outside gene matches: 7. The CDR3 sequence is 18 residues long. Germline CDR1 SGHNT, CDR2 YYREEE (reference sequence). The CDR3 nucleotides read TGTGCCAGCAGCTCGGGACAGGGGGGCTCAGCAACTAATGAAAAACTGTTTTTT. Protein sequence: CASSSGQGGSATNEKLFF.

The V and J genes are TRBV5-4 and TRBJ1-1, with D maybe TRBD1 (6 bases). V lost 0 bases, J lost 4 bases, and 13 bases lay in between. The CDR3 spans 15 residues. Germline V gives CDR1 SGHNT, CDR2 YYREEE (reference sequence). The DNA for the CDR3 is TGTGCCAGCAGCTTGGTACAGGGTTGGGGCACTGAAGCTTTCTTT. Protein sequence: CASSLVQGWGTEAFF.

The genes are TRBV28 and TRBJ2-7, with TRBD1 identical over 9 bases. J gave up 6 bases and V 6 bases, and 9 bases lay outside the gene matches. Germline V gives CDR1 MDHEN, CDR2 SYDVKM. The CDR3 is 14 amino acids. DNA of the CDR3: TGTGCCAGCAGCGAGGTAGGACAGGGGCTCGAGCAGTACTTC. Residues: CASSEVGQGLEQYF.

This clone was counted between two and nine times. The genes are TRBV7-9 and TRBJ1-2; D might be TRBD1 (5 bases). Germline loops: CDR1 SEHNR, CDR2 FQNEAQ (reference sequence). Trimming cost V 7 bases and J 6 bases, with 12 bases left between them. The CDR3 has 12 amino acids. The CDR3 spells CASTTDTNGYTF. Written as DNA, the CDR3 is TGTGCCAGCACCACGGACACAAATGGCTACACCTTC. The whole variable domain, remainder taken from reference TRBV7-9 and TRBJ1-2, is DTGVSQNPRHKITKRGQNVTFRCDPISEHNRLYWYRQTLGQGPEFLTYFQNEAQLEKSRLLSDRFSAERPKGSFSTLEIQRTEQGDSAMYLCASTTDTNGYTFGSGTRLTVV.

The chain couples TRBV7-2 to TRBJ1-6; 9 bases agree with TRBD1. The length of the CDR3 is 16 residues. Trimming took 6 bases from V and 0 from J; bases not matched to a gene: 3. Per germline, CDR1 SGHTA and CDR2 FQGNSA. The CDR3 spells CASSRTGASYNSPLHF. CDR3 sequence (DNA): TGTGCCAGCAGTAGGACAGGGGCCTCCTATAATTCACCCCTCCACTTT.

The CDR3 DNA reads TGCGCCAGCAGCCAAAACCGCCCCGACAGTAGACTAGCCAATGAGCAGTTCTTC. Translation: CASSQNRPDSRLANEQFF. The V gene is TRBV4-1, the J gene TRBJ2-1, with 7 bases identical to TRBD2. This CDR3 is 18 amino acids long. CDR1 is MGHRA, CDR2 YSYEKL, per germline. Trimming cost V 2 bases and J 6 bases; bases outside gene matches: 16.

The rearrangement uses TRBV9 and TRBJ2-3; 11 bases agree with TRBD2. This CDR3 is 18 amino acids long. The V and J ends lost 0 bases and 5 bases, in that order; junction bases with no gene match: 11. Germline CDR1 and CDR2: SGDLS and YYNGEE. CDR3 nucleotide sequence: TGTGCCAGCAGCGTAGCTGGCGGGGCTAGCGGGGGGCAAGATACGCAGTATTTT. This sequence encodes CASSVAGGASGGQDTQYF. Combining the CDR3 with reference TRBV9 and TRBJ2-3 gives the whole variable domain DSGVTQTPKHLITATGQRVTLRCSPRSGDLSVYWYQQSLDQGLQFLIQYYNGEERAKGNILERFSAQQFPDLHSELNLSSLELGDSALYFCASSVAGGASGGQDTQYFGPGTRLTVL.

The J gene is TRBJ2-7, the V gene TRBV6-6; TRBD1 aligns across 11 bases. Per germline, CDR1 MNHNY and CDR2 SVGAGI (reference sequence). The CDR3 is 14 residues long. V lost 0 bases, J lost 7 bases, and 2 bases stayed unmatched. For the CDR3, the DNA is TGTGCCAGCAGTTACTCGGGACAGGGGGATGAGCAGTACTTC. Protein product: CASSYSGQGDEQYF.

The chain couples TRBV28 to TRBJ2-6; a possible D gene is TRBD1 (5 bases). Trimming removed 6 bases at V and 0 bases at J, with 9 bases between. The CDR3 totals 15 residues. CDR1 is MDHEN, CDR2 SYDVKM, per germline. Here the CDR3 reads CASSRDSSGANVLTF. The CDR3, as DNA: TGTGCCAGCAGCCGCGACAGCTCTGGGGCCAACGTCCTGACTTTC.

This chain joins TRBV9 and TRBJ2-1; 10 nucleotides agree with TRBD2. CDR1 and CDR2 (germline): SGDLS, YYNGEE. The V and J ends lost 0 bases and 8 bases, in that order; junction bases with no gene match: 11. The CDR3 covers 17 residues. The CDR3 region is CASSVGLAGVGGHEQFF. In DNA form, the CDR3 reads TGTGCCAGCAGCGTAGGCCTAGCGGGAGTTGGAGGTCATGAGCAGTTCTTC.

DNA of the CDR3: TGTGCCAGCAGCCAAGAGGCAGGGTCTAATAATTCACCCCTCCACTTT. Protein sequence: CASSQEAGSNNSPLHF. The V gene is TRBV4-2, the J gene TRBJ1-6, with a tentative D call TRBD1 (5 bases). The CDR3 sequence is 16 residues long. Looked up from germline, CDR1 is LGHNA and CDR2 is YNFKEQ. V was cut by 0 bases and J by 5 bases, with 11 bases left in between.

The chain couples TRBV7-9 to TRBJ2-1; weak D call: TRBD1 (6 bases). This CDR3 is built from 15 residues. Trimming pared 4 bases from V and 1 base from J, leaving 11 bases between. Germline CDR1 reads SEHNR; CDR2 reads FQNEAQ (reference sequence). CDR3 DNA sequence: TGTGCCAGCAGCTCCCGGCAGGGGTCCTACAATGAGCAGTTCTTC. Translating gives CASSSRQGSYNEQFF. Full variable domain (missing parts from reference TRBV7-9 and TRBJ2-1): DTGVSQNPRHKITKRGQNVTFRCDPISEHNRLYWYRQTLGQGPEFLTYFQNEAQLEKSRLLSDRFSAERPKGSFSTLEIQRTEQGDSAMYLCASSSRQGSYNEQFFGPGTRLTVL.

This clone was recorded once. The chain couples TRBV11-3 to TRBJ1-1; 8 bases map to TRBD1. The germline V gene encodes CDR1 SGHNT and CDR2 YENEEA. This CDR3 has 20 residues. V shed 0 bases and J 1 base; nucleotides not matched to a gene: 16. The CDR3 reads CASSLDGRGRRGQENTEAFF. CDR3 bases: TGTGCCAGCAGCTTAGACGGCCGCGGCAGACGGGGACAGGAGAACACTGAAGCTTTCTTT.